Below are 20 T cell receptor beta chains sequenced from a single sample in a study of Ad26.COV2.S vaccination and SARS-CoV-2 variants. Sequencing used immunoSEQ multiplex PCR; TCRdb keeps in-frame clones, though not all of them. Seen here are about 430,000 clones, about nine tenths observed once, and the top ten hold roughly an eighth. Stated treatment: 19 received Ad26.COV2.S at low or high dose, single or two shots; five or six received placebo; per-sample allocation not given. Material that was analyzed had been drawn on day 63 after the first vaccine or placebo injection. The source material was peripheral blood, sampled in a trial of Ad26.COV2.S vaccine versus placebo. These receptor sequences come from a person between 18 and 60 years old who received the Ad26.COV2.S COVID-19 vaccine or a placebo.

This sequence joins TRBV7-9 and TRBJ2-7, with a possible D match to TRBD2 (5 bases). The CDR3 sequence is 15 residues long. Germline V CDR1 and CDR2: SEHNR, FQNEAQ (reference sequence). The V end was cut by 5 bases, the J end by 5 bases, with 19 bases between. The CDR3 DNA is TGTGCCAGCAGCCCATACGGGCCCCCCGGGAACGAGCAGTACTTC. It translates to CASSPYGPPGNEQYF.

This chain uses TRBV2 with TRBJ2-7; 7 bases are a match to TRBD1. V shed 6 bases and J 4 bases; nucleotides not matched to a gene: 6. Germline CDR1 reads SNHLY; CDR2 reads FYNNEI. CDR3 length: 13 amino acids. CDR3 sequence: CASSRDSQYEQYF. Written as DNA, the CDR3 is TGTGCCAGCAGCCGGGACAGCCAATACGAGCAGTACTTC.

The rearrangement joins TRBV6-6 to TRBJ2-5; possibly TRBD2 for D (6 bases). Trimming stripped 2 bases from V and 5 bases from J, with 12 bases between. The CDR3 is 14 residues long. Germline V gene sequence: CDR1 MNHNY, CDR2 SVGAGI (reference sequence). Here the CDR3 DNA reads TGTGCCAGCAGTTACGGAGGGTTCAAGGAGACCCAGTACTTC. This encodes CASSYGGFKETQYF.

J is TRBJ2-5 and V is TRBV7-2, with 8 nucleotides matching TRBD2. Germline loops: CDR1 SGHTA, CDR2 FQGNSA. This CDR3 has 16 amino acids. Germline trimming cut 5 bases from V and 5 bases from J; bases unmatched to any gene: 13. This CDR3 is CASSLLAGGRRETQYF. CDR3 in DNA: TGTGCCAGCAGCCTCCTCGCAGGCGGGAGGCGGGAGACCCAGTACTTC.

V usage is TRBV6-5 and J usage is TRBJ1-6, with 7 bases fitting TRBD1. After removal of 6 bases from V and 7 bases from J, the junction contained 3 bases not matched to a gene. The length of the CDR3 is 13 residues. The germline CDR1 and CDR2 sequences are MNHEY and SVGAGI. CDR3 sequence reads: CASSRTGNSPLHF. CDR3 nucleotide sequence: TGTGCCAGCAGCCGGACAGGAAATTCACCCCTCCACTTT.

CDR3 sequence reads: CASSQTGGGNADTQYF. The CDR3 DNA follows: TGCGCCAGCAGCCAGACGGGAGGAGGTAATGCAGATACGCAGTATTTT. The rearrangement joins TRBV4-1 to TRBJ2-3, with TRBD2 matching 7 bases. The junction had 10 bases not matched to a gene; V was cut back by 3 bases and J by 4 bases. This CDR3 comprises 16 residues. Germline-derived CDR1 and CDR2 are MGHRA and YSYEKL.

The gene calls are TRBV2 and TRBJ2-5; no clear D. Germline V gene data show CDR1 as SNHLY and CDR2 as FYNNEI. Trimming removed 7 bases at V and 0 bases at J, with 9 bases between. The CDR3 loop spans 13 amino acids. Written as DNA, the CDR3 is TGTGCCAGCAAAGGGAACAACCAAGAGACCCAGTACTTC. Translated, it gives CASKGNNQETQYF.

This chain connects TRBV10-3 to TRBJ2-7; 7 bases map to TRBD1. With V trimmed by 3 bases and J by 6 bases, 14 bases remained unmatched. The germline V gene has CDR1 ENHRY and CDR2 SYGVKD. There are 16 residues in the CDR3. Here the CDR3 DNA reads TGTGCCATCAGTGAAACAATGGACAGGTCCTTGGGCGAGCAGTACTTC. It specifies CAISETMDRSLGEQYF.

This rearrangement joins TRBV6-2 or TRBV6-3 to TRBJ2-7; the match to TRBD1 covers 7 bases. The J segment lost 3 bases and the V segment lost 2 bases, leaving 1 base of the junction unmatched. CDR1 and CDR2 from the germline V gene are MNHEY and SVGEGT. The CDR3 has 13 amino acids. CDR3 protein: CASSYGTDYEQYF. In DNA, the CDR3 is TGTGCCAGCAGTTACGGGACAGACTACGAGCAGTACTTC.

The J gene is TRBJ2-7, the V gene TRBV7-3, with D perhaps matching TRBD1 (6 bases). Per the germline V gene, CDR1 is SGHTA and CDR2 is FQGTGA. This CDR3 comprises 14 residues. V gave up 4 bases and J gave up 9 bases, with 19 bases separating them. As DNA, the CDR3 is TGTGCCAGCAGCTCCACTTCGGGACATAGCACGCAGTACTTC. This codes for CASSSTSGHSTQYF.

V gene TRBV5-3 combines with J gene TRBJ2-1, with D tentatively TRBD1 (5 bases). TRBV5-3 is filed as an ORF, its function uncertain. The germline V and J ends were trimmed by 5 bases and 2 bases, with 8 bases remaining between them. This CDR3 is built from 13 residues. CDR3 coding DNA: TGTGCCAGAAGGCAGGGCCCCTACAATGAGCAGTTCTTC. Encoded protein: CARRQGPYNEQFF.

The chain links TRBV4-1 to TRBJ2-6; no reliable D call. The germline V gene encodes CDR1 MGHRA and CDR2 YSYEKL. The CDR3 has 17 amino acids. Trimming took 0 bases from V and 0 from J, leaving 9 bases between them. This chain's CDR3 is CASSQDRVDSGANVLTF. Here the CDR3 DNA reads TGCGCCAGCAGCCAAGATAGGGTGGACTCTGGGGCCAACGTCCTGACTTTC.

This rearrangement joins TRBV4-1 to TRBJ2-2; D is uncertain. This CDR3 has 14 residues. Between the trimmed V and J ends, which lost 1 base and 2 bases, there was a span of 5 bases. Germline V gives CDR1 MGHRA, CDR2 YSYEKL. For the CDR3, the DNA is TGCGCCAGCAGCCAAGTTATTAACACCGGGGAGCTGTTTTTT. Translation gives CASSQVINTGELFF.

The V gene is TRBV27, the J gene TRBJ2-7; 9 bases align to TRBD1. After removal of 5 bases from V and 0 bases from J, the junction contained 11 bases not matched to a gene. Germline CDR1 and CDR2: MNHEY and SMNVEV (reference sequence). The CDR3 length is 17 residues. The CDR3 reads CASSRLAGTGSSYEQYF. CDR3 DNA: TGTGCCAGCAGTAGATTAGCCGGGACAGGGAGCTCCTACGAGCAGTACTTC.

The rearrangement links TRBV20-1 to TRBJ2-1, with D possibly called TRBD1 or TRBD2 (5 bases each). CDR1 and CDR2 (germline): DFQATT, SNEGSKA (reference sequence). V was cut by 3 bases and J by 7 bases, with 16 bases left in between. The CDR3 sequence is 14 residues long. The CDR3 region has the DNA TGCAGTGCTAGTACGGGACGGGCCCTTAATGAGCAGTTCTTC. Protein: CSASTGRALNEQFF.

The chain recombines TRBV6-2 or TRBV6-3 with TRBJ2-5; D is uncertain. Germline values: CDR1 MNHEY, CDR2 SVGEGT. CDR3 length: 13 residues. The germline V and J ends were trimmed by 6 bases and 6 bases, with 14 bases remaining between them. This chain's CDR3 is CASSRTVRQTQYF. CDR3 sequence (DNA): TGTGCCAGCAGCCGGACCGTTCGGCAGACCCAGTACTTC.

The chain carries TRBV21-1 and TRBJ1-4. TRBV21-1 is tagged as a pseudogene. The CDR3 extends over 16 amino acids. CDR3 sequence (DNA): TGTGCCAGCAGCTCCCCACGGGGGGGACGGGGTGAAAAACTGTTTTTT. Amino acids: CASSSPRGGRGEKLFF.

The V call is TRBV3-1 (or the pseudogene TRBV3-2), the J call TRBJ2-5, with 15 bases lining up with TRBD2. Germline loops: CDR1 LGHDT, CDR2 YNNKEL (reference sequence). J was trimmed by 5 bases and V by 4 bases; bases with no gene match: 8. The CDR3 loop spans 17 amino acids. The CDR3 bases are TGTGCCAGCAGCCCTTGGACTAGCGGGAGGGCCGAGGAGACCCAGTACTTC. This translates into CASSPWTSGRAEETQYF.

This clone appeared a single time. The V gene is TRBV5-1, the J gene TRBJ2-2, with D perhaps assigned TRBD1 or TRBD2 (6 bases each). The CDR3 is 13 residues long. Germline assignment: CDR1 SGHRS and CDR2 YFSETQ. The V gene lost 6 bases and the J gene lost 6 bases, with 12 bases spanning the gap. CDR3 protein: CASKGGKSGELFF. CDR3 nucleotides: TGCGCCAGCAAGGGGGGTAAGTCCGGGGAGCTGTTTTTT.

The chain recombines TRBV12-3 or TRBV12-4 with TRBJ2-7; 7 bases align to TRBD1. Losses at the gene ends were 5 bases for V and 6 bases for J; bases not matched to a gene: 4. This CDR3 spans 12 amino acids. The CDR3 DNA is TGTGCCAGCAGTATCACAGGGGCCGAGCAGTACTTC. Translation: CASSITGAEQYF.